One and the same sample provided the 8 T cell receptor beta chains below, sequenced in a study of vaccination and CD4 T cells after COVID-19. Documented treatment: roughly 11-day PBMC culture with coronavirus spike peptide pools or control peptides (ViraFEST assay). The Oncomine TCR Beta short-read assay generated sequence data from the DNA of cultured CD4+ T cells. TCRdb re-analysed the PCR reads in MiXCR, keeping a single row per CDR3 protein. The top ten clones hold about 7.6% of a sample with over 8,500 distinct CDR3 sequences, roughly 60% of them seen once. No cognate antigen is known for these TCRs. Material for sequencing was CD4+ T cells from blood, cultured in vitro. These receptors originate from a human donor who had recovered from COVID-19.

The V call is TRBV21-1, the J call TRBJ1-5. TRBV21-1 is marked as a pseudogene. CDR3 length: 11 residues. CDR3 loop: CASSMGQPQHF. The DNA for the CDR3 is TGTGCCAGCAGCATGGGTCAGCCCCAGCATTTT.

DNA for the CDR3: TGTGCCAGTACCCCGGACAGGGACTATGGCTACACCTTC. This encodes CASTPDRDYGYTF. The chain couples TRBV19 to TRBJ1-2; 8 bases map to TRBD1. The CDR3 contains 13 residues. The germline gives CDR1 LNHDA, CDR2 SQIVND (reference sequence). V dropped 7 bases and J dropped 3; count of bases not matched to a gene: 4.

This clonotype was observed a handful of times. This CDR3 is CASSPGTSGRGQETQYF. CDR3 nucleotide sequence: TGTGCCAGCAGCCCCGGGACTAGCGGGAGGGGCCAAGAGACCCAGTACTTC. The chain joins TRBV5-4 to TRBJ2-5; 16 bases align to TRBD2. Germline V gives CDR1 SGHNT, CDR2 YYREEE (reference sequence). J lost 1 base, V lost 4 bases, and 4 bases had no gene match. There are 17 residues in the CDR3.

This chain uses TRBV5-4 with TRBJ2-5, with D possibly being TRBD2 (8 bases). The CDR3 runs to 15 residues. Per germline, CDR1 SGHNT and CDR2 YYREEE (reference sequence). V lost 4 bases and J lost 5, with 18 bases in between. The CDR3 nucleotides read TGTGCCAGCAGCCTAAGACAGGGCGGGAGGGAGACCCAGTACTTC. Its protein product is CASSLRQGGRETQYF.

The chain uses TRBV6-1 and TRBJ1-6; D uncertain. V was trimmed by 6 bases and J by 5 bases, leaving 2 bases between them. Germline values: CDR1 MNHNS, CDR2 SASEGT. This CDR3 has 11 amino acids. CDR3 sequence reads: CASSDNSPLHF. For the CDR3, the DNA is TGTGCCAGCAGCGATAATTCACCCCTCCACTTT.

This chain links TRBV7-2 with TRBJ1-1, with D maybe TRBD1 (6 bases). CDR1 is SGHTA, CDR2 FQGNSA, per germline. V lost 5 bases and J lost 11, with 27 bases in between. The CDR3 spans 16 residues. The CDR3: CASSPHRGGAADGAFF. The CDR3, as DNA: TGTGCCAGCAGCCCGCATCGGGGGGGGGCCGCCGATGGGGCTTTCTTT.

This clonotype is categorized as medium-sized. This chain links TRBV6-1 with TRBJ2-5, with D perhaps TRBD1 (5 bases). The germline CDR1 and CDR2 sequences are MNHNS and SASEGT. With 8 bases removed from V and 3 bases from J, the gap between germline ends came to 13 bases. The CDR3 is 13 residues long. The CDR3 DNA reads as TGTGCCAGCTCCAGCAGGGCCAAAGAGACCCAGTACTTC. Translation: CASSSRAKETQYF.

This chain's CDR3 is CASSLTITGSTEAFF. The CDR3 bases are TGTGCCAGCAGCCTAACCATAACAGGGTCCACTGAAGCTTTCTTT. The chain is built from TRBV3-1 and TRBJ1-1, with D perhaps matching TRBD1 (6 bases). This CDR3 region has 15 residues. The V end lost 4 bases, the J end lost 4 bases, and 16 bases lay between the germline ends. Germline-derived CDR1 and CDR2 are LGHDT and YNNKEL (reference sequence).